The T cell receptor (beta chain) under discussion was sequenced for a study of cytotoxic CD8 clonotypes in ibrutinib-treated CLL. The CDR3 runs to 15 residues. Germline values: CDR1 SGHTA, CDR2 FQGTGA. V was cut by 1 base and J by 0 bases, with 10 bases left in between. Libraries were prepared by immunoSEQ multiplex PCR; TCRdb keeps only in-frame clonotypes and omits some of them. The sample holds tens of thousands of clones, just over 90% seen once. This receptor was identified in a human donor with chronic lymphocytic leukemia. Material: PBMCs, obtained after 12 months of ibrutinib treatment. The chain combines TRBV7-3 with TRBJ2-7; D is unresolved. CDR3 in amino acids: CASSLNGVSSYEQYF. CDR3 DNA: TGTGCCAGCAGCTTAAACGGAGTAAGCTCCTACGAGCAGTACTTC. The complete variable domain, with remaining parts taken from reference TRBV7-3 and TRBJ2-7, reads GAGVSQTPSNKVTEKGKYVELRCDPISGHTALYWYRQSLGQGPEFLIYFQGTGAADDSGLPNDRFFAVRPEGSVSTLKIQRTERGDSAVYLCASSLNGVSSYEQYFGPGTRLTVT.